This T cell receptor (beta chain) was obtained from a study of CD4 T cells in relation to SARS-CoV-2 and coronaviruses. CD4+ T cells from unexposed donors were obtained before the COVID-19 pandemic (2011-2018). CD4+ T cells were isolated from the cells after around 10 days of culture. Testing used SARS-CoV-2 S/N and four cold-coronavirus spikes on unexposed-donor CD4+ T cells, cells permitting. Deletions cut 8 bases from V and 6 bases from J, with 20 bases between. The CDR3 consists of 15 residues. From germline, CDR1 is SNHLY and CDR2 FYNNEI. Study observations and caveats: About 65% of donors had memory CD4+ clonotypes crossrecognizing SARS-CoV-2 and common cold coronavirus spike.

On this clone itself: Its matching antigen is unknown.

Method: immunoSEQ multiplex PCR; TCRdb's copy keeps in-frame clones and lacks some. Seen here are approximately 21,000 clones, over 60% observed once, and the top ten hold 13% to 15%. V and J are TRBV2 and TRBJ2-1, with a tentative D call TRBD2 (6 bases). The TCR sequence derives from a human donor in good health. The sequencing sample was made of CD4+ T cells from PBMCs, cultured in vitro. The CDR3 region has the DNA TGTGCCAGCGGAAGACTAGGCCCCGCTACCAATGAGCAGTTCTTC. Protein sequence: CASGRLGPATNEQFF.